The table lists the clone carrying this T cell receptor (beta chain) with a few counts. The antigen remains undetermined. The sample belongs to a study of shared clonotypes between healthy human individuals. The study separated CD4+ cells into CD45RA+ naive and CD45RA-negative memory subsets. Overall study findings and caveats: Generation probabilities of non-shared clonotypes were lower (relative to those shared by all four donors). Clonotype sharing across a handful of donors was observed for around 5% of naive CD4 clonotypes.

CDR1 SGHVS and CDR2 FQNEAQ come from the germline V gene. V was cut by 4 bases and J by 7 bases, with 13 bases left in between. There are 13 residues in the CDR3. Authors' methods: In the immunoSEQ data, sequences were junction-only and lacked quality scores, so filtering differed. TCRdb's table, derived via immunoSEQ multiplex PCR, lists solely in-frame clones and lacks some. That table supplies the V and J calls and clone size; D and trimming were determined from the DNA. The sample has under 750,000 clones; roughly two thirds are singletons. The V call is TRBV7-8, the J call TRBJ1-2, with D perhaps TRBD1 (6 bases). Material: memory CD4+ T cells sorted from blood. Subset described: CD45RA-negative fraction. This TCR derives from a woman in her 30s in good health. The CDR3 region is CASSSRGESGYTF. CDR3 nucleotide sequence: TGTGCCAGCAGCTCTAGGGGGGAGTCTGGCTACACCTTC.